These T cell receptor beta chains were read from a single sample in a study of T cell responses to AZD1222 COVID-19 vaccine. The protocol was immunoSEQ multiplex PCR, while the TCRdb copy is restricted to in-frame clones and leaves out a portion. The sample records 95,000 to 150,000 clones, over 75% being singletons. Sample: peripheral blood, taken 28 days after the second dose of the MenACWY control vaccine. The receptors were sampled from an adult who received the MenACWY meningococcal vaccine as a control. CDR3s include the opening cysteine and the closing phenylalanine or tryptophan. The D gene is left open where the match is weak. Rows give clone size only sometimes, using once, few, many, or a class for an expanded clone.

TRBJ1-5 . TRBV18 . TGTGCCAGCTCACCTGAAAGCAATCAGCCCCAGCATTTT CASSPESNQPQHF
TRBJ1-1 TRBD1 TRBV7-9 few TGTGCCAGCAGCTTGCAGGGGGAAAGGACTGAAGCTTTCTTT CASSLQGERTEAFF
TRBJ1-6 . TRBV3-1/TRBV3-2 few TGTGCCAGCAGCCAACGCTCAGGGGAGTATTCACCCCTCCACTTT CASSQRSGEYSPLHF
TRBJ1-4 . TRBV7-9 once TGTGCCAGCAGCTTAGGGGCAGCGACTAATGAAAAACTGTTTTTT CASSLGAATNEKLFF
TRBJ2-5 TRBD2 TRBV10-2 . TGCGCCACCACACGGGTAGCGGGGGGGCAAGAGACCCAGTACTTC CATTRVAGGQETQYF
TRBJ2-7 . TRBV3-1/TRBV3-2 . TGTGCCAGCAGCCAAGATATAATGACAGTCTCCTACGAGCAGTACTTC CASSQDIMTVSYEQYF
TRBJ2-7 . TRBV2 once TGTGCCAGCAGCCCTCGAATGGGGCACTACGAGCAGTACTTC CASSPRMGHYEQYF
TRBJ1-4 TRBD1 TRBV25-1 . TGTGCCAGCAGCGTAGCCGGGACAGGAAATGAAAAACTGTTTTTT CASSVAGTGNEKLFF
TRBJ2-2 . TRBV9 . TGTGCCAGCACCCCCGGACCAACCAACACCGGGGAGCTGTTTTTT CASTPGPTNTGELFF
TRBJ1-4 TRBD1 TRBV10-1 . TGCGCCAGCAGCGACAGGGGAGATGAAAAACTGTTTTTT CASSDRGDEKLFF
TRBJ2-1 TRBD2 TRBV11-2 once TGTGCCAGCAGCTTAGATTCGGGGGGGTCCATGGGCAATGAGCAGTTCTTC CASSLDSGGSMGNEQFF
TRBJ1-5 . TRBV5-4 . TGTGCCAGCAGCAGGGACCCAAATAGCAATCAGCCCCAGCATTTT CASSRDPNSNQPQHF
TRBJ1-4 . TRBV19 . TGTGCCAGTAGTATTCTGGGCTTTGCAACTAATGAAAAACTGTTTTTT CASSILGFATNEKLFF